This T cell receptor beta chain was recorded in a study of T cell responses to AZD1222 COVID-19 vaccine. Study-wide points: Across the whole spike, CD4 TCRs peaked at regions 160-218 and 743-854.

This clone has a single count. Its antigen remains unidentified. In germline, CDR1 is MNHEY, CDR2 SMNVEV (reference sequence). The CDR3 runs 15 residues. The junction had 7 bases not matched to a gene; V was cut back by 3 bases and J by 8 bases. Libraries were prepared by immunoSEQ multiplex PCR; TCRdb keeps only in-frame clonotypes and omits some of them. Of 150,000 to 200,000 clones listed, approximately 89% are singletons. The clonotype was recovered from an adult who received the AZD1222 COVID-19 vaccine. The chain combines TRBV27 with TRBJ2-1; 10 positions match TRBD2. The specimen comprised peripheral blood, sampled 28 days after the second AZD1222 dose. CDR3 in DNA: TGTGCCAGCAGTTTTGGACTAGCGGTACGATATGAGCAGTTCTTC. Translation: CASSFGLAVRYEQFF.